This T cell receptor beta chain was documented in a study of cytomegalovirus exposure and HLA in healthy donors. The wider study: Later analysis reported that the roughly 120 validation repertoires shared the platform of the approximately 690 first-cohort repertoires.

Findings and limits, study-wide: Many donors carried some public TCRs, although rarity characterized most TCR sequences. The finding came from a later analysis; first-cohort TCR clusters tended to co-occur in the roughly 120 validation repertoires.

This clone has just one count. Its antigen is not identified. TCRdb's copy holds only in-frame clones and misses some; the assay was immunoSEQ multiplex PCR. The sample holds approximately 100,000 clones, roughly 92% seen once. The material sequenced was PBMCs. The receptor comes from a woman aged 25 to 39 in good health and CMV-seropositive.

CDR3 bases: TGTGCCAGCAGCGCGGGCTGGGACAGGGGGGCCTACGAGCAGTACTTC. Translating it yields CASSAGWDRGAYEQYF. The genes are TRBV7-2 and TRBJ2-7; 11 bases are a match to TRBD1. V shed 5 bases, J shed 2 bases, and the junction held 8 bases outside the gene matches. Germline V gene sequence: CDR1 SGHTA, CDR2 FQGNSA. The CDR3 loop spans 16 amino acids.